This is a list of T cell receptor beta chains from one sample in a study of blood T cells in healthy people across ages. One entry per CDR3 protein results from TCRdb running MiXCR on the 5' RACE reads. The repertoire holds roughly 800,000 distinct CDR3 sequences, with about 53% as singletons. The sample comprised blood. The receptors were gathered from a man older than 75 in good health. Each CDR3 is given with its conserved first and last residue. A D gene is named only where the DNA matches it firmly. A row's size may be missing; if present it is once, few, many or a size class.

J: TRBJ1-4
V: TRBV10-3
size: few
D: TRBD1
CDR3: CAISEGDRRNEKLFF
DNA: TGTGCCATCAGTGAGGGGGACAGAAGAAATGAAAAACTGTTTTTT

J: TRBJ1-1
V: TRBV4-1
size: -
D: -
CDR3: CASSQDGRIETEAFF
DNA: TGCGCCAGCAGCCAAGATGGGCGGATAGAGACTGAAGCTTTCTTT

J: TRBJ1-4
V: TRBV25-1
size: -
D: TRBD1
CDR3: CASSEFSGQHNEKLFF
DNA: TGTGCCAGCAGTGAATTCTCGGGACAGCATAATGAAAAACTGTTTTTT

J: TRBJ1-5
V: TRBV27
size: few
D: -
CDR3: CASSDQRNQPQHF
DNA: TGTGCCAGCAGCGACCAACGCAATCAGCCCCAGCATTTT

J: TRBJ2-4
V: TRBV7-2
size: few
D: TRBD1
CDR3: CASSLDRTGSQYF
DNA: TGTGCCAGCAGCTTAGATAGGACAGGGTCGCAGTACTTC

J: TRBJ2-1
V: TRBV7-2
size: -
D: -
CDR3: CASSRGGTINEQFF
DNA: TGTGCCAGCAGCCGGGGAGGGACAATCAATGAGCAGTTCTTC

J: TRBJ1-2
V: TRBV6-5
size: -
D: TRBD1
CDR3: CASRPRTGWTGYTF
DNA: TGTGCCAGCAGGCCACGGACAGGCTGGACCGGCTACACCTTC

J: TRBJ1-1
V: TRBV7-2
size: -
D: -
CDR3: CASSLLASGVTEAFF
DNA: TGTGCCAGCAGCTTACTCGCGTCAGGGGTGACTGAAGCTTTCTTT

J: TRBJ2-5
V: TRBV9
size: -
D: -
CDR3: CASSVGPVWETQYF
DNA: TGTGCCAGCAGCGTAGGGCCCGTGTGGGAGACCCAGTACTTC

J: TRBJ2-1
V: TRBV2
size: -
D: TRBD2
CDR3: CASNEGLADNEQFF
DNA: TGTGCCAGCAACGAGGGACTAGCGGACAATGAGCAGTTCTTC

J: TRBJ2-7
V: TRBV12-5
size: -
D: -
CDR3: CASGLALPVYEQYF
DNA: TGTGCTAGTGGGCTTGCCCTCCCGGTTTATGAGCAGTACTTC

J: TRBJ2-7
V: TRBV29-1
size: few
D: -
CDR3: CSGGGGTDYEQYF
DNA: TGCAGCGGGGGGGGAGGGACAGACTACGAGCAGTACTTC

J: TRBJ1-2
V: TRBV6-1
size: -
D: -
CDR3: CASSYRAANTYGYTF
DNA: TGTGCCAGCTCTTACCGGGCAGCAAATACCTATGGCTACACCTTC

J: TRBJ2-6
V: TRBV24-1
size: once
D: -
CDR3: CATSGARSGANVLTF
DNA: TGTGCCACCAGTGGTGCACGCTCTGGGGCCAACGTCCTGACTTTC

J: TRBJ2-7
V: TRBV7-9
size: -
D: -
CDR3: CASSLGRGVEQYF
DNA: TGTGCCAGCAGCTTAGGACGAGGTGTCGAGCAGTACTTC

J: TRBJ2-7
V: TRBV25-1
size: few
D: -
CDR3: CASSGQVYEQYF
DNA: TGTGCCAGCAGTGGCCAGGTCTACGAGCAGTACTTC

J: TRBJ2-5
V: TRBV20-1
size: -
D: TRBD2
CDR3: CSAREASGRQETQYF
DNA: TGCAGTGCTAGAGAAGCGAGCGGGAGACAAGAGACCCAGTACTTC

J: TRBJ2-7
V: TRBV6-2/TRBV6-3
size: -
D: -
CDR3: CASSETVYEQYF
DNA: TGTGCCAGCAGTGAGACAGTCTACGAGCAGTACTTC

J: TRBJ2-7
V: TRBV12-3/TRBV12-4
size: -
D: TRBD2
CDR3: CASSLTSGMPEQYF
DNA: TGTGCCAGCAGTTTGACTAGCGGGATGCCCGAGCAGTACTTC

J: TRBJ2-3
V: TRBV24-1
size: -
D: TRBD1
CDR3: CATSDLSPGQGKDTQYF
DNA: TGTGCCACCAGTGATTTGAGCCCGGGACAGGGCAAAGATACGCAGTATTTT

J: TRBJ2-7
V: TRBV2
size: once
D: TRBD2
CDR3: CASSRNGRGFSYEQYF
DNA: TGTGCCAGCAGTCGAAACGGGAGGGGCTTCTCCTACGAGCAGTACTTC

J: TRBJ1-2
V: TRBV28
size: -
D: -
CDR3: CASSPGPGYTF
DNA: TGTGCCAGCAGCCCAGGGCCTGGCTACACCTTC

J: TRBJ2-1
V: TRBV20-1
size: -
D: -
CDR3: CSPGQPTYNEQFF
DNA: TGCAGTCCCGGCCAGCCGACCTACAATGAGCAGTTCTTC

J: TRBJ2-5
V: TRBV29-1
size: -
D: TRBD1
CDR3: CSADTGGDEQYF
DNA: TGCAGCGCAGACACAGGGGGCGATGAGCAGTACTTC

J: TRBJ2-5
V: TRBV5-1
size: few
D: TRBD2
CDR3: CASSLETSTGGETQYF
DNA: TGCGCCAGCAGCTTGGAGACTAGCACTGGAGGGGAGACCCAGTACTTC

J: TRBJ2-3
V: TRBV20-1
size: few
D: TRBD2
CDR3: CSAKRGASTDTQYF
DNA: TGCAGTGCTAAGCGGGGTGCTAGCACAGATACGCAGTATTTT

J: TRBJ1-6
V: TRBV7-2
size: few
D: TRBD1
CDR3: CASSLSQGLYNSPLHF
DNA: TGTGCCAGCAGCTTATCACAGGGGCTCTATAATTCACCCCTCCACTTT

J: TRBJ2-2
V: TRBV2
size: -
D: -
CDR3: CATRHGTTLSGELFF
DNA: TGTGCCACCCGACACGGAACGACCTTATCCGGGGAGCTGTTTTTT

J: TRBJ2-7
V: TRBV28
size: few
D: -
CDR3: CASSFSRGYEQYF
DNA: TGTGCCAGCAGTTTTTCACGAGGGTACGAGCAGTACTTC

J: TRBJ2-7
V: TRBV30
size: -
D: -
CDR3: CAWALGRSYEQYF
DNA: TGTGCCTGGGCCCTAGGCCGTTCCTACGAGCAGTACTTC

J: TRBJ2-7
V: TRBV5-1
size: -
D: -
CDR3: CASSPSPGLEEQYF
DNA: TGCGCCAGCAGCCCTTCCCCAGGACTGGAGGAGCAGTACTTC

J: TRBJ1-1
V: TRBV29-1
size: -
D: -
CDR3: CRVVMNTEAFF
DNA: TGCAGGGTTGTCATGAACACTGAAGCTTTCTTT

J: TRBJ2-5
V: TRBV29-1
size: few
D: TRBD2
CDR3: CSVQIAGVGETQYF
DNA: TGCAGCGTCCAGATAGCGGGAGTAGGAGAGACCCAGTACTTC

J: TRBJ2-3
V: TRBV20-1
size: -
D: -
CDR3: CSARGRDRALDTQYF
DNA: TGCAGTGCTAGGGGCCGGGACCGTGCTCTTGATACGCAGTATTTT

J: TRBJ2-5
V: TRBV6-5
size: once
D: -
CDR3: CASSYSSLFGGRKETQYF
DNA: TGTGCCAGCAGTTACTCAAGCCTCTTTGGTGGGAGAAAAGAGACCCAGTACTTC

J: TRBJ2-1
V: TRBV29-1
size: -
D: -
CDR3: CSVEWRAGDEQFF
DNA: TGCAGCGTTGAATGGAGGGCCGGGGATGAGCAGTTCTTC

J: TRBJ2-1
V: TRBV20-1
size: once
D: -
CDR3: CSASARGVQETQFF
DNA: TGCAGTGCTAGCGCCAGGGGTGTCCAAGAGACCCAGTTCTTC

J: TRBJ2-7
V: TRBV2
size: -
D: -
CDR3: CASSDPGGGSSYEQYF
DNA: TGTGCCAGCAGTGACCCGGGGGGCGGAAGCTCCTACGAGCAGTACTTC

J: TRBJ2-3
V: TRBV2
size: -
D: -
CDR3: CASSGDSDTQYF
DNA: TGTGCCAGCAGCGGGGATTCAGATACGCAGTATTTT

J: TRBJ2-7
V: TRBV4-2
size: -
D: -
CDR3: CASSQGARTEEQYF
DNA: TGTGCCAGCAGCCAAGGGGCGAGGACGGAGGAGCAGTACTTC

J: TRBJ2-7
V: TRBV21-1
size: -
D: -
CDR3: CASSRGLAGGFSYEQYF
DNA: TGTGCCAGCAGCAGAGGACTAGCGGGAGGGTTCTCCTACGAGCAGTACTTC

J: TRBJ1-5
V: TRBV7-9
size: -
D: -
CDR3: CASSLVAGADGNQPQHF
DNA: TGTGCCAGCAGCTTAGTTGCAGGGGCTGATGGCAATCAGCCCCAGCATTTT

J: TRBJ2-3
V: TRBV6-1
size: -
D: -
CDR3: CASSEGGPRYAYF
DNA: TGTGCCAGCAGTGAAGGGGGCCCCAGATACGCGTATTTT

J: TRBJ2-1
V: TRBV5-1
size: few
D: TRBD2
CDR3: CASSPSSGSFNEQFF
DNA: TGCGCCAGCAGCCCCTCTAGCGGGAGCTTTAATGAGCAGTTCTTC

J: TRBJ1-2
V: TRBV27
size: -
D: TRBD1
CDR3: CASSFSMGQGTVGYGYTF
DNA: TGTGCCAGCAGTTTTTCGATGGGACAGGGAACAGTTGGCTATGGCTACACCTTC

J: TRBJ2-3
V: TRBV20-1
size: -
D: TRBD2
CDR3: CSASPFPGTSGTDTQYF
DNA: TGCAGTGCTAGTCCCTTTCCCGGGACTAGCGGGACAGATACGCAGTATTTT

J: TRBJ2-7
V: TRBV7-2
size: -
D: -
CDR3: CASSFPVNQWPYEQYF
DNA: TGTGCCAGCAGCTTCCCGGTTAATCAATGGCCCTACGAGCAGTACTTC

J: TRBJ1-6
V: TRBV5-1
size: -
D: TRBD1
CDR3: CASSPRTGYDSPLHF
DNA: TGCGCCAGCAGCCCAAGGACAGGGTATGATTCACCCCTCCACTTT